The text below deals with one T cell receptor beta chain. Its recognized antigen is unknown. One base away there is no much larger clone; base qualities are not given. Using the deep immunoSEQ assay, multiplex PCR amplified TCR CDR3 regions from genomic DNA. Extracted genomic DNA from each cell subset was distributed evenly across all wells of several immunoSEQ 96-well plates, and each plate was treated as a replicate. For sorted subsets, about 0.2 ug genomic DNA, equal to about 30,000 T cell genomes, was loaded into each replicate PCR. The purified libraries were quantified using a Qubit 3.0 fluorometer, sized with a Bioanalyzer 2100, and then quantified again using the KAPA Library Quantification kit. Every immunoSEQ 96-well plate was sequenced on a separate single-read 150-cycle Illumina NextSeq 550 flow cell. The study's own analysis went as follows. The immunoSEQ output contained only junctional sequences without quality scores, so filtering could not match that applied to full-length reads. To assign V/J genes and CDR3, sequences were annotated against IMGT germline references using PyIR, a Python wrapper for IgBLAST v1.9. Reads were filtered out if the reads had weak V/J assignments (E-value above 1e-6), no CDR3, stop codons, out-of-frame junctions, or ambiguous translated residues. V3J clonotypes were defined by identical inferred V gene, J gene, and CDR3 amino acid sequence. Percentage overlap between repertoires was computed as shared unique clonotypes divided by the size of the smaller repertoire. Repertoire richness was assessed with RTK rarefaction, the Chao1 estimator, and Recon v2.1 estimates of unobserved clonotypes. For all TCRbeta clonotypes obtained by the gDNA method from a few donors, generation probabilities were computed with OLGA. The table comes from immuneACCESS by way of TCRdb, which keeps in-frame sequences with V and J called. Part of the clones is missing from these tables; in studies checked, under half for an unresolved V gene and the rest for unknown reasons. D and trimming were read from the DNA, whereas the V and J calls and clone size are those reported in that table. The sample includes roughly 2.1 million clones, with roughly 91% observed a single time. The top ten constitute under 2% of the sample.

Counted from cysteine to phenylalanine, this CDR3 has 15 amino acids. The only DNA kept is the CDR3, 45 bases in frame from the first base. CDR1 and CDR2 (ENHRY, SYGVKD) derive from the germline V gene. For this chain, trimming is 7 bases at the V end and 1 base at the J end, and the number of junction bases without a gene match is 9. The source of the sample is a study of shared clonotypes between healthy human individuals (dated by TCRdb to 2018 to 2021). In the study overall: The cohort comprised a couple of women and a few men aged 18 to 49 years. For each donor, CD4 naive and CD4 memory were each given three plates, CD8 naive was given two plates, and CD8 memory was given one plate. Blood TCR repertoires of about five healthy adults were deeply sequenced to estimate repertoire size and the extent of clonotype sharing between individuals. To increase sequencing depth and limit assay-specific biases, different laboratories used diverse techniques to prepare libraries and sequence TCR repertoires. Per donor, leukapheresis produced somewhere between about 0.9 and 9.5 billion PBMCs.

Study-wide conclusions, independent of this receptor: Only blood was sampled, and tissue TCR repertoires likely differ from those in blood. Higher generation probabilities were observed for clonotypes shared by all four sorted-subset donors than for non-shared clonotypes. Incomplete sequencing was indicated by rarefaction of sorted-subset datasets, despite the large sequencing depth. Pairwise subsampling led to the expectation that sequencing depth would affect the degree of clonotype sharing among donors. Larger estimated clonotype richness was generally found for naive subsets than for memory subsets. Because the study included a small number of donors, the genetic and exposure-history diversity represented was limited. Approximately 5% of naive CD4, 3.5% of naive CD8, about 2.1% of memory CD4, and about 0.4% of memory CD8 clonotypes were shared across a few donors.

For the CD8 naive samples, CD45RO-negative cells were positively selected for CCR7, yielding a CD45RA+CCR7+ population from which TemRA cells were excluded. Donors were healthy HIV-negative adults with no recently reported acute infections or vaccinations. Every donor was a Caucasian adult residing in Nashville, Tennessee, USA. Blood was obtained by leukapheresis, after which PBMCs were separated by Ficoll-Histopaque density gradient centrifugation and cryopreserved in liquid nitrogen vapor phase. Purity and quantity of every magnetically sorted T cell population were checked by analytical flow cytometry. Each sorted fraction had its genomic DNA isolated and then quantified by UV absorbance on a Nanodrop 2000c.

The chain joins TRBV10-3 to TRBJ1-1; TRBD1 agrees with 7 junctional bases. This clonotype was obtained from a man between 18 and 29 years old in good health. Some clones in this sample may be carry-over from other donors' samples. Sequenced input: naive CD8+ T cells from PBMCs. The intended sense of this specimen's cell subset or site label: CD45RA+CCR7+. The nucleotide sequence reads TGTGCCATCACTCAGACGGGACAGTGGAACACTGAAGCTTTCTTT. It translates as CAITQTGQWNTEAFF.